The clone carrying this T cell receptor (beta chain) has more than one count but fewer than ten. Its antigen remains unknown. From the 5' RACE reads, TCRdb called clonotypes with MiXCR, one entry per CDR3 protein. The repertoire holds a few hundred thousand distinct CDR3 sequences, with approximately 19% as singletons. Germline CDR1 and CDR2: SGHRS and YFSETQ. The CDR3 runs to 15 residues. Trimming removed 0 bases at V and 2 bases at J, with 12 bases between. These data come from a study of T-cell memory formation after mild COVID-19. Study-wide background: The TCR clusters were mostly specific to one donor. Findings and limits, study-wide: CD4+ bias marked clones expanding day 15 to 37, unlike balanced contracting clones. Among clones peaking at day 37 in the second wave, SARS-CoV-2 specificity remained unconfirmed. Pre-infection memory held some responding clones, suggesting pre-existing cross-reactive T cells responded.

The chain carries TRBV5-1 and TRBJ2-7; D call uncertain. The clonotype comes from a man between 18 and 29 years old who had mild COVID-19 (a few samples of this study predate the infection). Cell type and time point are not known. Source material: PBMCs or a T cell subset sorted from them (not recorded which). The CDR3 DNA reads TGCGCCAGCAGCTTGGCAGGTGCAAGTACCTACGAGCAGTACTTC. Residues: CASSLAGASTYEQYF.